What follows are 14 T cell receptor beta chains derived from one specimen sequenced in a study of immune evolution from preneoplasia to lung adenocarcinoma. Measured with immunoSEQ multiplex PCR; TCRdb has only the in-frame clones, and not every one. The sample records roughly 7,500 clones, 70% to 80% being singletons. Input material: FFPE atypical adenomatous hyperplasia tissue from the lung. Subset given: atypical adenomatous hyperplasia (AAH), lung preneoplasia. The source is a donor of 70 years or more with lung adenocarcinoma. Some clones in this sample may be carry-over from other donors' samples.

The chain uses TRBV4-1 and TRBJ1-2; the D is unclear. The CDR3 length is 15 residues. Germline V gives CDR1 MGHRA, CDR2 YSYEKL. V gave up 0 bases and J gave up 4 bases, with 12 bases separating them. The CDR3 sequence: CASSQEWAGVYGYTF. In nucleotides, the CDR3 is TGCGCCAGCAGCCAAGAGTGGGCGGGTGTCTATGGCTACACCTTC.

The rearrangement joins TRBV5-6 to TRBJ1-3; D might be TRBD1 (6 bases). The CDR3 sequence is 16 residues long. Germline CDR1 SGHDT, CDR2 YYEEEE. Trimming removed 8 bases from V and 4 bases from J, with 22 bases in between. The CDR3 region is CARSRSSDSEGNTIYF. The CDR3 nucleotides are TGTGCCAGAAGCCGAAGCTCGGACAGCGAAGGAAACACCATATATTTT.

The rearrangement uses TRBV6-6 and TRBJ1-4; 7 nucleotides agree with TRBD1. Per germline, CDR1 MNHNY and CDR2 SVGAGI (reference sequence). V shed 4 bases and J 8 bases; nucleotides not matched to a gene: 4. CDR3 length: 13 residues. The CDR3 here is CASSLGQIEKLFF. DNA of the CDR3: TGTGCCAGCAGTTTGGGACAGATCGAAAAACTGTTTTTT.

The rearrangement links TRBV10-3 to TRBJ1-1; D not resolved. Per the germline V gene, CDR1 is ENHRY and CDR2 is SYGVKD. The ends were cut back, 3 bases at V and 1 base at J, with 9 bases in the middle. The CDR3 covers 14 residues. The CDR3 DNA reads as TGTGCCATCAGTGATTTACGGGCGAACACTGAAGCTTTCTTT. This encodes CAISDLRANTEAFF.

The chain recombines TRBV30 with TRBJ1-3; D not resolved. The length of the CDR3 is 15 residues. V dropped 8 bases and J dropped 1 base, with 18 bases sitting between them. Per the germline V gene, CDR1 is GTSNPN and CDR2 is SVGIG (reference sequence). The CDR3 DNA follows: TGTGCCCTCCACCGAGGGCTCAGGTCTGGAAACACCATATATTTT. This gives the protein CALHRGLRSGNTIYF.

The V gene is TRBV19, the J gene TRBJ1-5, with D perhaps TRBD1 (6 bases). Trimming shortened V by 1 base and J by 7 bases, and 11 bases separated the two germline ends. Germline V gives CDR1 LNHDA, CDR2 SQIVND (reference sequence). The CDR3 is made up of 14 amino acids. CDR3 nucleotide sequence: TGTGCCAGTAGTATAGGGGGGCGAAAGCAGCCCCAGCATTTT. Translating gives CASSIGGRKQPQHF.

V usage is TRBV5-4 and J usage is TRBJ2-5, with a possible D match to TRBD2 (7 bases). The CDR3 covers 15 residues. V gave up 4 bases and J gave up 2 bases, with 15 bases separating them. Per the germline V gene, CDR1 is SGHNT and CDR2 is YYREEE (reference sequence). The CDR3 loop is CASSTGGARQETQYF. For the CDR3, the DNA is TGTGCCAGCAGCACTGGGGGGGCAAGACAAGAGACCCAGTACTTC. The variable domain in full, with the rest retrieved from reference TRBV5-4 and TRBJ2-5, is ETGVTQSPTHLIKTRGQQVTLRCSSQSGHNTVSWYQQALGQGPQFIFQYYREEENGRGNFPPRFSGLQFPNYSSELNVNALELDDSALYLCASSTGGARQETQYFGPGTRLLVL.

The gene calls are TRBV10-3 and TRBJ2-7; the D gene could be TRBD1 or TRBD2 (5 bases each). The length of the CDR3 is 13 residues. Germline-derived CDR1 and CDR2 are ENHRY and SYGVKD. The V and J ends lost 8 bases and 4 bases respectively, with 15 bases between them. Written as DNA, the CDR3 is TGTGCCATCGGACTGATTGGGGGATACGAGCAGTACTTC. It is translated as CAIGLIGGYEQYF.

The chain uses TRBV5-1 and TRBJ2-5; D is ambiguous. The ends were cut back, 0 bases at V and 1 base at J, with 13 bases in the middle. Germline CDR1 reads SGHRS; CDR2 reads YFSETQ. The CDR3 loop spans 16 amino acids. CDR3 in amino acids: CASSLGGSAAQETQYF. The CDR3, as DNA: TGCGCCAGCAGCTTGGGAGGCAGTGCGGCCCAAGAGACCCAGTACTTC.

A single count supports this clone. DNA of the CDR3: TGCGCCAGCAGCCAAAACAGGGATCGCTACACCTTC. Its translation is CASSQNRDRYTF. This chain joins TRBV4-1 and TRBJ1-2; D is possibly TRBD1 (6 bases). The ends were cut back, 2 bases at V and 9 bases at J, with 10 bases in the middle. Germline-derived CDR1 and CDR2 are MGHRA and YSYEKL. The CDR3 is 12 residues long.

The J gene is TRBJ1-5, the V gene TRBV2; TRBD1 matches at 10 bases. The CDR3 is 15 residues long. V trimming: 6 bases; J trimming: 1 base; junction bases outside the gene matches: 3. Germline V CDR1 and CDR2: SNHLY, FYNNEI. CDR3 DNA: TGTGCCAGCAGGGGGGACAGGGGAAGCAATCAGCCCCAGCATTTT. It codes for CASRGDRGSNQPQHF.

The J gene is TRBJ1-6, the V gene TRBV5-4; 8 nucleotides match TRBD1. V lost 4 bases and J lost 8; bases outside the gene matches: 14. Per the germline V gene, CDR1 is SGHNT and CDR2 is YYREEE (reference sequence). The CDR3 has 17 residues. The CDR3 sequence is CASSTNPGDRRYSPLHF. DNA for the CDR3: TGTGCCAGCAGCACCAACCCAGGGGACAGGCGGTATTCACCCCTCCACTTT. The whole variable domain, filled in from reference TRBV5-4 and TRBJ1-6, reads ETGVTQSPTHLIKTRGQQVTLRCSSQSGHNTVSWYQQALGQGPQFIFQYYREEENGRGNFPPRFSGLQFPNYSSELNVNALELDDSALYLCASSTNPGDRRYSPLHFGNGTRLTVT.

The chain couples TRBV4-1 to TRBJ1-1; D gene unclear. CDR1 is MGHRA and CDR2 is YSYEKL in the germline V gene. V was cut by 3 bases and J by 0 bases, with 14 bases left in between. The CDR3 covers 16 residues. The CDR3 DNA sequence: TGCGCCAGCAGCCAGCTGATGGGAGCTATGAACACTGAAGCTTTCTTT. It translates to CASSQLMGAMNTEAFF.

CDR3 loop: CASHDGNTGELFF. The CDR3 DNA reads TGTGCCAGCCACGATGGGAACACCGGGGAGCTGTTTTTT. The J gene is TRBJ2-2, the V gene TRBV7-9; D unresolved. Germline CDR1 SEHNR, CDR2 FQNEAQ (reference sequence). The V end lost 8 bases, the J end lost 1 base, and 8 bases lay between the germline ends. The CDR3 is made up of 13 amino acids.